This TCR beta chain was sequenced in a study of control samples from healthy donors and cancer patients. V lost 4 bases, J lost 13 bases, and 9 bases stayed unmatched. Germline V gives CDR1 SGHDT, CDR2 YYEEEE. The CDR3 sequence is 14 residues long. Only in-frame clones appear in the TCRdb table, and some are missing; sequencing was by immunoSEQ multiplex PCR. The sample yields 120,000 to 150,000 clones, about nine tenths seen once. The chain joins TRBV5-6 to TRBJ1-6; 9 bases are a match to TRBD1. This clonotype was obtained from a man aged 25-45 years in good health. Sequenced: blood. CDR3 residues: CASSNPGQGRPLHF. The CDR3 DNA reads TGTGCCAGCAGCAATCCGGGACAGGGACGTCCCCTCCACTTT.